The clone carrying this TCR beta chain was observed a single time. CDR1 and CDR2 from the germline V gene are MNHEY and SVGEGT. The CDR3 is 14 amino acids. V lost 1 base and J lost 1, with 7 bases in between. The data stem from a study of blood T cell repertoires in COVID-19. In the original workflow: Estimation of nucleated cell counts relied on the amplification of reference gene primers. Method: immunoSEQ multiplex PCR; TCRdb's copy keeps in-frame clones and lacks some. The V and J calls and clone size were taken over from that table, and D and trimming were inferred from the DNA. The table records roughly 180,000 clones, about three quarters of them present only once.

The rearrangement links TRBV6-2 or TRBV6-3 to TRBJ2-5; weak D call: TRBD1 (6 bases). Sequenced sample: peripheral blood. This clonotype was sampled from an elderly woman with COVID-19, enrolled during active disease. CDR3 loop: CASSYWGPQETQYF. CDR3 nucleotide sequence: TGTGCCAGCAGTTACTGGGGGCCCCAAGAGACCCAGTACTTC.